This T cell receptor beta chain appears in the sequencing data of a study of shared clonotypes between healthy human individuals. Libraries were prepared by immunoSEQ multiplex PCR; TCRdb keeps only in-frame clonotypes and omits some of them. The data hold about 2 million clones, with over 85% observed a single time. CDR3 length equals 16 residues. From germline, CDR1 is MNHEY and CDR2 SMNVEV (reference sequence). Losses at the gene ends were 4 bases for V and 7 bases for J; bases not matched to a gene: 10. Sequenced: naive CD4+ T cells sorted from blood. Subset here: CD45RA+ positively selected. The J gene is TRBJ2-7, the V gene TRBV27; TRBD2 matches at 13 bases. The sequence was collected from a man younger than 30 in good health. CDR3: CASSSIGLAGESEQYF. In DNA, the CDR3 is TGTGCCAGCAGTTCTATCGGACTAGCGGGAGAATCGGAGCAGTACTTC.